Below are 14 T cell receptor beta chains sequenced from a single sample in a study of blood T cell repertoires in COVID-19. Only in-frame clones appear in the TCRdb table, and some are missing; sequencing was by immunoSEQ multiplex PCR. This table holds around 190,000 clones, 81% found once. Sequencing input: PBMCs or T cells enriched from blood (not recorded which). The source is a man aged 35 to 55 who had recovered from COVID-19.

This clone appeared a few times. The genes are TRBV7-4 and TRBJ1-1, with 10 nucleotides matching TRBD1. Germline V CDR1 and CDR2: SGHVT, SQSDAQ. Trimming at V came to 2 bases and at J to 12 bases, leaving 9 bases not matched to a gene. The CDR3 contains 14 residues. CDR3: CASSLLGQGIVPFF. The CDR3 DNA sequence: TGTGCCAGCAGCTTATTGGGACAGGGGATAGTACCTTTCTTT.

This chain links TRBV7-3 with TRBJ2-1, with 10 bases matching TRBD2. This CDR3 comprises 17 residues. Losses at the gene ends were 5 bases for V and 13 bases for J; bases not matched to a gene: 20. The germline CDR1 and CDR2 sequences are SGHTA and FQGTGA. The CDR3 DNA sequence: TGTGCCAGCAGCCCGAGTTCTGTAATAGCGGGGGGAGCCCCTCAGTTCTTC. Translation: CASSPSSVIAGGAPQFF.

This chain uses TRBV7-9 with TRBJ1-2; D not resolved. The V end was cut by 3 bases, the J end by 8 bases, with 10 bases between. Germline V gene data show CDR1 as SEHNR and CDR2 as FQNEAQ (reference sequence). The CDR3 covers 12 residues. The CDR3, as DNA: TGTGCCAGCAGCTTTGAGTCTTACGGCTACACCTTC. Translation: CASSFESYGYTF.

The gene calls are TRBV4-1 and TRBJ1-4, with 8 bases lining up with TRBD1. With V trimmed by 0 bases and J by 8 bases, 11 bases remained unmatched. Germline lookup yields CDR1 MGHRA and CDR2 YSYEKL. This CDR3 is 17 amino acids long. CDR3 nucleotide sequence: TGCGCCAGCAGCCAAGAAAGTAACCAGGGGGCGAGGGAAAAACTGTTTTTT. This translates into CASSQESNQGAREKLFF.

This clone was found a few times. This chain connects TRBV7-9 to TRBJ2-7, with D maybe TRBD2 (6 bases). The CDR3 spans 12 residues. V lost 8 bases and J lost 0, with 8 bases in between. Germline assignment: CDR1 SEHNR and CDR2 FQNEAQ (reference sequence). In DNA, the CDR3 is TGTGCCAGCCGGGGGAGCTCCTACGAGCAGTACTTC. Protein product: CASRGSSYEQYF.

This clone was picked up a small number of times. The chain links TRBV4-1 to TRBJ2-3, with TRBD2 identical over 10 bases. Unmatched junction bases numbered 9, after V lost 2 bases and J lost 4 bases. From germline, CDR1 is MGHRA and CDR2 YSYEKL. The length of the CDR3 is 17 residues. This CDR3 is CASSQPGRSGGADTQYF. The CDR3 DNA is TGCGCCAGCAGCCAACCAGGGAGAAGCGGGGGGGCAGATACGCAGTATTTT.

This clone has a single count. The gene calls are TRBV14 and TRBJ1-1, with D maybe TRBD1 (6 bases). Germline lookup yields CDR1 SGHDN and CDR2 FVKESK. Trimming cost V 2 bases and J 1 base, with 8 bases left between them. The CDR3 length is 14 residues. The CDR3 protein is CASSQQGTNTEAFF. CDR3 DNA sequence: TGTGCCAGCAGCCAACAGGGGACGAACACTGAAGCTTTCTTT.

This clone was seen a handful of times. The chain combines TRBV6-1 with TRBJ2-1; TRBD2 agrees at 7 bases. Germline-derived CDR1 and CDR2 are MNHNS and SASEGT. V shed 1 base and J 8 bases; nucleotides not matched to a gene: 8. The CDR3 runs 15 residues. CDR3 DNA sequence: TGTGCCAGCAGTGAAGAAGTCGGGGGGTTGGATGAGCAGTTCTTC. Translated, it gives CASSEEVGGLDEQFF.

The chain uses TRBV7-5 and TRBJ2-1; no DNA check was done on the table's D call, TRBD1. TRBV7-5 is a listed pseudogene. The CDR3 runs to 16 residues. CDR3 DNA: TGTGCCAGAAACTTGAGAGACACAAGCTCCTACAATGAGCAGTTCTTC. This translates into CARNLRDTSSYNEQFF.

The chain has TRBV27 and TRBJ2-5; 12 nucleotides agree with TRBD1. CDR1 and CDR2 from the germline V gene are MNHEY and SMNVEV (reference sequence). There are 17 residues in the CDR3. J was trimmed by 0 bases and V by 10 bases; bases with no gene match: 12. The CDR3 reads CATRDRGLLADQETQYF. The DNA for the CDR3 is TGTGCCACCCGGGACAGGGGGCTATTAGCGGACCAAGAGACCCAGTACTTC.

This rearrangement joins TRBV3-1 (or the pseudogene TRBV3-2) to TRBJ1-1, with D possibly being TRBD1 (5 bases). The CDR3 contains 18 residues. Germline V gene sequence: CDR1 LGHDT, CDR2 YNNKEL (reference sequence). Between the trimmed V and J ends, which lost 0 bases and 7 bases, there was a span of 24 bases. The chain's CDR3 is CASSQDLVGRLSFGEAFF. CDR3 coding DNA: TGTGCCAGCAGCCAAGATCTTGTGGGGCGGCTAAGTTTTGGTGAAGCTTTCTTT.

As DNA, the CDR3 is TGTGCCACCAGTGACCAAGACAGGGGGCGCGGCTACACCTTC. It yields the protein CATSDQDRGRGYTF. This chain joins TRBV24-1 and TRBJ1-2; 10 nucleotides line up with TRBD1. V trimming: 4 bases; J trimming: 8 bases; junction bases outside the gene matches: 6. Germline CDR1 reads KGHDR; CDR2 reads SFDVKD. The CDR3 length is 14 residues.

The chain combines TRBV2 with TRBJ2-1, with 8 positions matching TRBD2. V lost 9 bases, J lost 15 bases, and 7 bases stayed unmatched. The CDR3 runs 10 residues. Germline V gives CDR1 SNHLY, CDR2 FYNNEI. The CDR3: CASETSGTFF. CDR3 nucleotides: TGTGCCAGTGAAACTAGCGGTACGTTCTTC.

Only one count was recorded for this clone. The gene calls are TRBV11-2 and TRBJ2-1; no clear D. This CDR3 spans 17 amino acids. V was shortened by 4 bases and J by 2 bases, with 18 bases between the two germline ends. Germline CDR1 is SGHAT and CDR2 is FQNNGV. The CDR3 sequence: CASSSIIGALTYNEQFF. CDR3 DNA: TGTGCCAGCAGCTCGATAATTGGAGCGCTGACCTACAATGAGCAGTTCTTC. The full variable domain, in which reference TRBV11-2 and TRBJ2-1 provide the parts outside the CDR3, is EAGVAQSPRYKIIEKRQSVAFWCNPISGHATLYWYQQILGQGPKLLIQFQNNGVVDDSQLPKDRFSAERLKGVDSTLKIQPAKLEDSAVYLCASSSIIGALTYNEQFFGPGTRLTVL.